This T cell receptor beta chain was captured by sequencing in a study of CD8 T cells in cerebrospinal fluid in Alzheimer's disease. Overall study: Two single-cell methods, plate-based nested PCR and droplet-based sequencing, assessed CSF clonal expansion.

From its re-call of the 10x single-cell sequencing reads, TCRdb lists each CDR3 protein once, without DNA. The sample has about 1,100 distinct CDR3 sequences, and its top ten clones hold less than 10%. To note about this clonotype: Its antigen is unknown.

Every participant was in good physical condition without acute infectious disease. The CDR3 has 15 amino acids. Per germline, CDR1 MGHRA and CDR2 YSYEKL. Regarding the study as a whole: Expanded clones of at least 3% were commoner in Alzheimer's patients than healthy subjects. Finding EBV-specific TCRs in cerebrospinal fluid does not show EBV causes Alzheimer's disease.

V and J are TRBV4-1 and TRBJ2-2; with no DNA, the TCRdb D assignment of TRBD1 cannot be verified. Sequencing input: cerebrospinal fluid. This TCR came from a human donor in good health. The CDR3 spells CASSQGGAGTGELFF.